This TCR beta chain was profiled in a study of blood T cells in healthy people across ages. Between the trimmed V and J ends, which lost 0 bases and 4 bases, there was a span of 16 bases. CDR1 is DFQATT, CDR2 SNEGSKA, per germline (reference sequence). The CDR3 is 15 residues long. Then a second PCR, running roughly 7 to 11 cycles, was carried out with a sample-barcoded 5' primer and a J-beta primer mix. TCRdb called the 5' RACE reads again in MiXCR, with one record for every CDR3 protein. The table records around 900,000 distinct CDR3 sequences, just over 50% of them present only once. The TCR was taken from a woman in her sixties in good health. The sequenced sample consisted of blood. The rearrangement links TRBV20-1 to TRBJ2-7; tentative D call: TRBD2 (5 bases). The CDR3 nucleotides are TGCAGTGCTAGAGATCTGCAGCGGAAGAAATACGAGCAGTACTTC. This sequence encodes CSARDLQRKKYEQYF.